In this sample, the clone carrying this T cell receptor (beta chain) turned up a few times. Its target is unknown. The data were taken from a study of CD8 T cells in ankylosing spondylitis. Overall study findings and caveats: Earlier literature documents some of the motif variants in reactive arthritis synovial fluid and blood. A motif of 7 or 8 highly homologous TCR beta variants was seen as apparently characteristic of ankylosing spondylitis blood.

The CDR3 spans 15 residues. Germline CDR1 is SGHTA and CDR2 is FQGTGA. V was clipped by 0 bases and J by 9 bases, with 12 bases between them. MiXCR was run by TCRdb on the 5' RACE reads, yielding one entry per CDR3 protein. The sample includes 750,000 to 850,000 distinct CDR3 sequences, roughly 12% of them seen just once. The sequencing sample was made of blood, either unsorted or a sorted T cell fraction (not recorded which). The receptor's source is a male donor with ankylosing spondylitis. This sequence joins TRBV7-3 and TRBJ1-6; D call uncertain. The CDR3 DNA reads TGTGCCAGCAGCTTAACGGGCACACGGGGTTCACCCCTCCACTTT. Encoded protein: CASSLTGTRGSPLHF.